This TCR beta chain derives from a study of shared T cell receptors in the human thymus. Germline values: CDR1 SQVTM, CDR2 ANQGSEA. The CDR3 covers 15 residues. The count of this clone is one. Only in-frame clones appear in the TCRdb table, and some are missing; sequencing was by immunoSEQ multiplex PCR. Of fewer than 700,000 clones listed, more than 75% are singletons. The same sample was also used in a study of human thymus T cells. That report notes: Donors were healthy Finnish babies undergoing corrective operations for congenital heart defects. From resections taken during corrective heart surgery, the thymus tissue was obtained.

The chain has TRBV29-1 and TRBJ2-5, with 7 positions matching TRBD1. Matching the DNA end better, TRBJ2-7 makes the J call doubtful. The specimen was thymocytes. The source of this sequence is a boy under two years old with a congenital heart defect. This CDR3 is CSVEDHRQGAYEQYF. The CDR3 coding sequence is TGCAGCGTTGAAGATCACCGACAGGGAGCCTACGAGCAGTACTTC.